Each of the 13 T cell receptor beta chains below was sequenced from the same sample in a study of vaccination effects on CD4 cells after COVID-19. Expansion of antigen-specific CD4+ T cells with viral peptide pools was carried out by the ViraFEST assay before sequencing. Following 10 days of culture, CD4+ T cells were isolated. Two-dose BNT162b2 or mRNA-1273 vaccination was given to participants. Method: immunoSEQ multiplex PCR; TCRdb's copy keeps in-frame clones and lacks some. This table holds under 85,000 clones, about three quarters found once. No antigens are known for them. The starting material was CD4+ T cells from PBMCs cultured with HCoV-OC43 spike peptides, obtained after COVID-19 vaccination. Specified subset: HCoV-OC43 spike overlapping peptide pool stimulation. These receptors came from a human donor who received a COVID-19 vaccine.

The chain links TRBV5-1 to TRBJ1-3; TRBD1 matches at 11 bases. Germline assignment: CDR1 SGHRS and CDR2 YFSETQ. The CDR3 extends over 15 amino acids. J gave up 5 bases and V 4 bases, and 5 bases lay outside the gene matches. This CDR3 is CASSLGQGVRNTIYF. In DNA form, the CDR3 reads TGCGCCAGCAGCCTGGGACAGGGGGTGCGAAACACCATATATTTT.

The chain links TRBV30 to TRBJ1-2; D gene unclear. Germline CDR1 GTSNPN, CDR2 SVGIG (reference sequence). V gave up 0 bases and J gave up 4 bases, with 12 bases separating them. The CDR3 extends over 14 amino acids. CDR3 protein: CAWSVPGAGYGYTF. The CDR3 region has the DNA TGTGCCTGGAGTGTACCAGGCGCAGGCTATGGCTACACCTTC.

This chain connects TRBV18 to TRBJ1-2; D is uncertain. This CDR3 has 18 residues. Germline V gives CDR1 KGHSH, CDR2 LQKENI. Trimming pared 2 bases from V and 2 bases from J, leaving 21 bases between. The chain's CDR3 is CASSPFAPAEARNYGYTF. The CDR3 DNA reads TGTGCCAGCTCACCATTTGCCCCAGCGGAGGCGCGGAACTATGGCTACACCTTC.

The rearrangement uses TRBV6-2 or TRBV6-3 and TRBJ1-5, with a weak D call TRBD1 (6 bases). The V end lost 7 bases, the J end lost 2 bases, and 15 bases lay between the germline ends. Per germline, CDR1 MNHEY and CDR2 SVGEGT. The CDR3 totals 15 residues. For the CDR3, the DNA is TGTGCCAGCACCCCGGGGGCAGGGCGCAATCAGCCCCAGCATTTT. Encoded protein: CASTPGAGRNQPQHF.

This chain uses TRBV7-2 with TRBJ1-2; 7 positions agree with TRBD1. The junction had 7 bases not matched to a gene; V was cut back by 3 bases and J by 3 bases. Germline values: CDR1 SGHTA, CDR2 FQGNSA. The CDR3 sequence is 15 residues long. The CDR3 coding sequence is TGTGCCAGCAGCTTTTCAACGACAGGGCACTATGGCTACACCTTC. Its translation: CASSFSTTGHYGYTF.

The V call is TRBV24-1, the J call TRBJ1-1; D call uncertain. V was cut by 9 bases and J by 1 base, with 8 bases left in between. Germline V gene data show CDR1 as KGHDR and CDR2 as SFDVKD. The CDR3 spans 12 residues. CDR3 nucleotides: TGTGCCACCTCGGACGGGAACACTGAAGCTTTCTTT. It encodes CATSDGNTEAFF.

This CDR3 reads CAISVGGTDNEQFF. Written as DNA, the CDR3 is TGTGCCATCAGTGTCGGGGGGACGGACAATGAGCAGTTCTTC. The rearrangement joins TRBV10-3 to TRBJ2-1, with 7 bases aligning to TRBD2. There are 14 residues in the CDR3. The V gene's germline CDR1 is ENHRY and CDR2 SYGVKD. Trimming at V came to 4 bases and at J to 5 bases, leaving 5 bases not matched to a gene.

The sample holds a few counts of this clone. J is TRBJ1-5 and V is TRBV3-1 (or the pseudogene TRBV3-2); D is undetermined. Germline V gene lookup returns CDR1 LGHDT and CDR2 YNNKEL (reference sequence). The CDR3 extends over 13 amino acids. Trimming pared 3 bases from V and 6 bases from J, leaving 9 bases between. CDR3 residues: CASSHGGFQPQHF. The CDR3 nucleotides read TGTGCCAGCAGCCATGGTGGTTTTCAGCCCCAGCATTTT.

The chain links TRBV5-1 to TRBJ2-3, with 10 bases matching TRBD2. The CDR3 sequence is 16 residues long. J gave up 4 bases and V 5 bases, and 10 bases lay outside the gene matches. Germline V gene sequence: CDR1 SGHRS, CDR2 YFSETQ. Written as DNA, the CDR3 is TGCGCCAGCAGACCAATAAGCGGGGGGGCTGCAGATACGCAGTATTTT. Encoded protein: CASRPISGGAADTQYF.

This clone was found once. The chain links TRBV7-9 to TRBJ2-5, with a tentative D call TRBD1 (5 bases). Deletions cut 3 bases from V and 5 bases from J, with 19 bases between. Per germline, CDR1 SEHNR and CDR2 FQNEAQ (reference sequence). This CDR3 contains 16 residues. The CDR3 here is CASSFPQPQGRETQYF. In nucleotides, the CDR3 is TGTGCCAGCAGCTTTCCCCAACCTCAGGGAAGGGAGACCCAGTACTTC. Complete variable domain (other parts from reference TRBV7-9 and TRBJ2-5): DTGVSQNPRHKITKRGQNVTFRCDPISEHNRLYWYRQTLGQGPEFLTYFQNEAQLEKSRLLSDRFSAERPKGSFSTLEIQRTEQGDSAMYLCASSFPQPQGRETQYFGPGTRLLVL.

The chain joins TRBV4-3 to TRBJ1-2, with D tentatively TRBD1 (6 bases). Trimming took off 1 base at V and 3 bases at J, with 12 bases between the two ends. The CDR3 is 15 residues long. CDR1 is LGHNA and CDR2 is YSLEER in the germline V gene. CDR3: CASSQVYREDYGYTF. DNA of the CDR3: TGCGCCAGCAGCCAAGTTTACAGGGAGGACTATGGCTACACCTTC.

The CDR3 loop is CAWSAGRGRGGLLNTEAFF. The CDR3 nucleotides read TGTGCCTGGAGTGCCGGCAGGGGGCGCGGGGGGCTTTTGAACACTGAAGCTTTCTTT. The chain links TRBV30 to TRBJ1-1, with 8 bases matching TRBD1. The CDR3 spans 19 residues. Germline V gene lookup returns CDR1 GTSNPN and CDR2 SVGIG (reference sequence). J was trimmed by 0 bases and V by 1 base; bases with no gene match: 16.

The genes are TRBV11-2 and TRBJ1-4, with 8 bases fitting TRBD1. The J segment lost 7 bases and the V segment lost 3 bases, leaving 7 bases of the junction unmatched. The CDR3 is 15 amino acids. Per germline, CDR1 SGHAT and CDR2 FQNNGV. In DNA, the CDR3 is TGTGCCAGCAGCTTCCCGACAGGGGCGGTTGAAAAACTGTTTTTT. It specifies CASSFPTGAVEKLFF. Full variable domain (missing parts from reference TRBV11-2 and TRBJ1-4): EAGVAQSPRYKIIEKRQSVAFWCNPISGHATLYWYQQILGQGPKLLIQFQNNGVVDDSQLPKDRFSAERLKGVDSTLKIQPAKLEDSAVYLCASSFPTGAVEKLFFGSGTQLSVL.